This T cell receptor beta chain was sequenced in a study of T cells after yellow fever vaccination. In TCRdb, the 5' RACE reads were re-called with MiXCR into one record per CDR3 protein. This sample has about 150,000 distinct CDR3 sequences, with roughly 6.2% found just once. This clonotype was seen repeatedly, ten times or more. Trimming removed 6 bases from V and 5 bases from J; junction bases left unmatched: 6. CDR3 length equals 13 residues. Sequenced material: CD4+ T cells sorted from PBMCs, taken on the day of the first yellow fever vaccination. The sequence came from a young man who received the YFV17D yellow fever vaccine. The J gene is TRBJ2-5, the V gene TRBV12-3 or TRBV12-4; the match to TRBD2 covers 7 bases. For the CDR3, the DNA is TGTGCCAGCAGCCGACTAGCCTGGGAGACCCAGTACTTC. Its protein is CASSRLAWETQYF.